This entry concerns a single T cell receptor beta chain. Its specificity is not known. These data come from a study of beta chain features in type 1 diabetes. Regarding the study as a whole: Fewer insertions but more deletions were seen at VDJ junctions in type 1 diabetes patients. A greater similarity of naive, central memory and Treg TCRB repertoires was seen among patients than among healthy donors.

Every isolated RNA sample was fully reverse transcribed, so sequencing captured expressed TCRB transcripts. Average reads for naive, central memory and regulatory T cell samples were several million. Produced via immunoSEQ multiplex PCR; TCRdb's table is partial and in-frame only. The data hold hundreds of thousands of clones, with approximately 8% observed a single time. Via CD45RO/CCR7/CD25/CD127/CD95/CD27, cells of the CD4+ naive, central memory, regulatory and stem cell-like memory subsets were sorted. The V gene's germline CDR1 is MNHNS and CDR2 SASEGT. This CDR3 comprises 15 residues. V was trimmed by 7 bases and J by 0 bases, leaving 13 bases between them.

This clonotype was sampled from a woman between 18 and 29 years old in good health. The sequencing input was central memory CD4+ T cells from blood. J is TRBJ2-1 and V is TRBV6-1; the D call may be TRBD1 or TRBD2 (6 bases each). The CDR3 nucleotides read TGTGCCAGCATTTCGGGGGACACCTCCTACAATGAGCAGTTCTTC. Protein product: CASISGDTSYNEQFF.